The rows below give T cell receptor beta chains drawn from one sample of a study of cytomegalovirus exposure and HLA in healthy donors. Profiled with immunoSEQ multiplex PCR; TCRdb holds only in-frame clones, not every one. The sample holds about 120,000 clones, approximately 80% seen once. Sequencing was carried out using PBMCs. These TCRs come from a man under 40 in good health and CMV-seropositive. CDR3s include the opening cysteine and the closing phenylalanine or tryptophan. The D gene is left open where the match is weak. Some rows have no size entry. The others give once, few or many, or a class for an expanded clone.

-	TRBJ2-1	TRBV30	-	TGTGCCTGGCACCCAACGGAGACTAGTTTGTCAAGGTATGAGCAGTTCTTC	CAWHPTETSLSRYEQFF
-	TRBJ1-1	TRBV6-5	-	TGTGCCAGCAGTTACCCCAGGGGAACTGAAGCTTTCTTT	CASSYPRGTEAFF
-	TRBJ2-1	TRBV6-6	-	TGTGCCAGCAGTCCGGCCTACAATGAGCAGTTCTTC	CASSPAYNEQFF
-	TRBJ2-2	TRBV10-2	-	TGCGCCAGCGGCCGAGGTCCGCTTGGCGGGGAGCTGTTTTTT	CASGRGPLGGELFF
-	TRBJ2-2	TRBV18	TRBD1	TGTGCCATCCCAGGGGGTCGTAGTTACACCGGGGAGCTGTTTTTT	CAIPGGRSYTGELFF
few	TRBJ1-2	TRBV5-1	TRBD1	TGCGCCAGCAGCCAGGGGGGCGGATACTATGGCTACACCTTC	CASSQGGGYYGYTF
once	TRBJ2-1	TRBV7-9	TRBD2	TGTGCCAGCAGCGCGACTGTGGGAGGGCCCGTTCAGCTCTACAATGAGCAGTTCTTC	CASSATVGGPVQLYNEQFF
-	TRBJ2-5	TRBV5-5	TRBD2	TGTGCCAGCAGCTTGAGCCTAGCGGGAGGGCAAGAGACCCAGTACTTC	CASSLSLAGGQETQYF
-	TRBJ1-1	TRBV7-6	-	TGTGCCAGCAGCCCCGGACAGACGCCCACTGAAGCTTTCTTT	CASSPGQTPTEAFF
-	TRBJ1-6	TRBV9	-	TGTGCCAGCAGCGTAGCAGGGATTTCACCCCTCCACTTT	CASSVAGISPLHF
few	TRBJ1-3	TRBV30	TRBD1	TGTGCCTGGACCTGGCCCGGGACAGGGAGGTCTGGAAACACCATATATTTT	CAWTWPGTGRSGNTIYF
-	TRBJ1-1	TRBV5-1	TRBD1	TGCGCCAGCAGCCCAACCGGGACAGTTAACACTGAAGCTTTCTTT	CASSPTGTVNTEAFF
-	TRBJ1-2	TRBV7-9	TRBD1	TGTGCCAGCAGCTTAGCGACAGGGGATGGCTACACCTTC	CASSLATGDGYTF
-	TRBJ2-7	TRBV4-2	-	TGTGCCAGCAGCCAAGATCTTCGCGGGACTCAAGGGGAGCAGTACTTC	CASSQDLRGTQGEQYF
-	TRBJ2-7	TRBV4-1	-	TGCGCCAGCAGCCTGCTACGGGGAGAGGGCTACGAGCAGTACTTC	CASSLLRGEGYEQYF
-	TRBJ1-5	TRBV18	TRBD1	TGTGCCAGCTCACCAGGACAGGGGGCGGAGCCCCAGCATTTT	CASSPGQGAEPQHF
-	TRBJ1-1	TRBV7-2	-	TGTGCCAGCAGCTTTCAACGGGGGGAAGAAGCTTTCTTT	CASSFQRGEEAFF
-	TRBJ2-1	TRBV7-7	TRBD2	TGTGCTAGCAGCTTAGTAGCGGGAGATAGGAATGAGCAGTTCTTC	CASSLVAGDRNEQFF
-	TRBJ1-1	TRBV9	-	TGTGCCAGCAGCGTCGGACAAACTGAAGCTTTCTTT	CASSVGQTEAFF
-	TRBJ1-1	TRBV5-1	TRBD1	TGCGCCAGCAGCGTTGTCATCGGGACAGGGGTGGGAGTGACTGAAGCTTTCTTT	CASSVVIGTGVGVTEAFF
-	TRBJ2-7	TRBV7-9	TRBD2	TGTGCCAGCAGCCCATCTAGCGGGAGGGCAAGGTCCTACGAGCAGTACTTC	CASSPSSGRARSYEQYF
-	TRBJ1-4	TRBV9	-	TGTGCCAGCAGCCCGAGAGGGGGAAATGAAAAACTGTTTTTT	CASSPRGGNEKLFF
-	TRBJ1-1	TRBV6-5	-	TGTGCCAGCAGTTACTCCAGAGGCGGCACTGAAGCTTTCTTT	CASSYSRGGTEAFF
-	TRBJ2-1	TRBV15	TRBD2	TGTGCCACCAGCAGAGATTGGGCTAGCGGGAGAAATGAGCAGTTCTTC	CATSRDWASGRNEQFF
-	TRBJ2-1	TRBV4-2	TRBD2	TGTGCCAGCAGCCCTGAGTTACCCAGCGGGACTCGTGAGCAGTTCTTC	CASSPELPSGTREQFF
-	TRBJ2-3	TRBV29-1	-	TGCAGCGTCGGGACACGCCAAACAGATACGCAGTATTTT	CSVGTRQTDTQYF
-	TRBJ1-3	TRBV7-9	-	TGTTCCAGCAGCTTAGACGGCGGCCCGACTCCTGGAAACACCATATATTTT	CSSSLDGGPTPGNTIYF
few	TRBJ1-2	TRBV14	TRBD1	TGTGCCAGCAGCCGGACAGGGGATTTGAGTTACTATGGCTACACCTTC	CASSRTGDLSYYGYTF
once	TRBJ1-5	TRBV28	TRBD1	TGTGCCAGCAACTCGGACAGGGTTGGCAATCAGCCCCAGCATTTT	CASNSDRVGNQPQHF
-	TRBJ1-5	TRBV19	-	TGTGCCAGTAAAACAGGGTTACAGCCCCAGCATTTT	CASKTGLQPQHF
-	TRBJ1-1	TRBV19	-	TGTGCCAGTAGTATACGCGGGGCACCGGAGAGGACTGAAGCTTTCTTT	CASSIRGAPERTEAFF
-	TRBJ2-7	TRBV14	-	TGTGCCAGCAGCCAAGGGGTTCTCAGGGGTGGCTCCTACGAGCAGTACTTC	CASSQGVLRGGSYEQYF